The 29 T cell receptor beta chains reported below all come from one sample, sequenced in a study of response to subunit inactivated influenza vaccine. TCRdb called the RT-PCR reads again in MiXCR, with one record for every CDR3 protein. The repertoire includes around 580,000 distinct CDR3 sequences, approximately 12% of them detected once, and roughly 10% sits in the top ten. Sequenced material: PBMCs from blood, taken on the day of vaccination. Every receptor here comes from a middle-aged man who received an inactivated influenza vaccine.

The rearrangement joins TRBV5-1 to TRBJ2-7, with D perhaps given as TRBD1 or TRBD2 (6 bases each). The V gene's germline CDR1 is SGHRS and CDR2 YFSETQ. CDR3 length: 15 residues. Trimming cost V 0 bases and J 2 bases, with 12 bases left between them. CDR3 in DNA: TGCGCCAGCAGCTTGGCTTCAGGGGAGGCCTACGAGCAGTACTTC. This codes for CASSLASGEAYEQYF.

This chain connects TRBV20-1 to TRBJ2-7, with D possibly matching TRBD2 (6 bases). V lost 5 bases and J 2 bases, leaving 10 bases between the germline ends. CDR3 length equals 12 residues. Germline V gene lookup returns CDR1 DFQATT and CDR2 SNEGSKA (reference sequence). The CDR3 coding sequence is TGCAGTGCTCGTAGCGGAACCTACGAGCAGTACTTC. Its protein is CSARSGTYEQYF.

This clonotype has just a few counts. The chain employs TRBV28 and TRBJ2-1; D is uncertain. This CDR3 is built from 13 residues. V was cut by 4 bases and J by 5 bases, with 9 bases left in between. Per germline, CDR1 MDHEN and CDR2 SYDVKM. The CDR3: CASSSRMNNEQFF. CDR3 nucleotides: TGTGCCAGCAGTTCCCGGATGAACAATGAGCAGTTCTTC.

This clonotype was seen only a few times. The chain carries TRBV19 and TRBJ2-3; 7 bases are a match to TRBD1. The CDR3 contains 14 residues. The germline V gene has CDR1 LNHDA and CDR2 SQIVND (reference sequence). J gave up 8 bases and V 3 bases, and 8 bases lay outside the gene matches. CDR3 bases: TGTGCCAGTAGTATGCAGGGGGTAGTTGGTACGCAGTATTTT. The encoded protein is CASSMQGVVGTQYF.

The V gene is TRBV12-3 or TRBV12-4, the J gene TRBJ1-1; D not resolved. This CDR3 has 14 residues. Trimming removed 5 bases from V and 0 bases from J, with 10 bases in between. The CDR3 DNA reads as TGTGCCAGCAGTAACCCGGTTATGAACACTGAAGCTTTCTTT. Its translation: CASSNPVMNTEAFF.

V usage is TRBV7-9 and J usage is TRBJ1-1; the D is unclear. The V and J ends lost 3 bases and 2 bases respectively, with 16 bases between them. This CDR3 has 16 residues. Germline values: CDR1 SEHNR, CDR2 FQNEAQ (reference sequence). This CDR3 reads CASSFPRGGSNTEAFF. The CDR3 DNA sequence: TGTGCCAGCAGCTTTCCCCGTGGCGGGTCAAACACTGAAGCTTTCTTT.

This clonotype was found a few times. The rearrangement links TRBV20-1 to TRBJ2-5; the match to TRBD2 covers 7 bases. Trimming at V came to 6 bases and at J to 10 bases, leaving 14 bases not matched to a gene. CDR1 is DFQATT and CDR2 is SNEGSKA in the germline V gene (reference sequence). The CDR3 is 13 residues long. Here the CDR3 reads CSASGLDWERQYF. For the CDR3, the DNA is TGCAGTGCCAGTGGACTAGATTGGGAGCGCCAGTACTTC.

In DNA form, the CDR3 reads TGTGCCTATCGGCCCAAAACGGGCTCTGGGGCCAACGTCCTGACTTTC. Translated: CAYRPKTGSGANVLTF. The chain couples TRBV7-9 to TRBJ2-6; D gene unclear. Germline loops: CDR1 SEHNR, CDR2 FQNEAQ (reference sequence). This CDR3 region has 16 residues. V was cut by 11 bases and J by 0 bases, with 17 bases left in between.

This clonotype has just a few counts. V gene TRBV7-8 combines with J gene TRBJ2-5; D ambiguous. The CDR3 is 15 amino acids. Germline V gene sequence: CDR1 SGHVS, CDR2 FQNEAQ. V was clipped by 1 base and J by 2 bases, with 11 bases between them. CDR3 DNA sequence: TGTGCCAGCAGCTTAGGGTCCTGGTCTCAAGAGACCCAGTACTTC. Protein sequence: CASSLGSWSQETQYF.

Comment on this clonotype: Possible read error: a much larger clone is one base away. The chain recombines TRBV12-3 or TRBV12-4 with TRBJ1-1; tentative D call: TRBD1 (5 bases). Trimming took off 5 bases at V and 5 bases at J, with 15 bases between the two ends. The CDR3 sequence is 14 residues long. CDR3 DNA sequence: TGTGCCAGCAGTCAGACAGTGGTAGGGACTGAAGCTTTCTTT. Translated: CASSQTVVGTEAFF.

The J gene is TRBJ1-2, the V gene TRBV29-1, with TRBD1 matching 7 bases. The junction had 4 bases not matched to a gene; V was cut back by 4 bases and J by 2 bases. CDR1 is SQVTM, CDR2 ANQGSEA, per germline. The CDR3 spans 13 residues. The CDR3 loop reads CSVAGGGNYGYTF. CDR3 nucleotides: TGCAGCGTTGCAGGGGGAGGGAACTATGGCTACACCTTC.

This clonotype was picked up a small number of times. The chain uses TRBV7-2 and TRBJ2-5; TRBD2 aligns across 14 bases. The CDR3 sequence is 16 residues long. Germline lookup yields CDR1 SGHTA and CDR2 FQGNSA. With 5 bases clipped from V and 5 bases from J, the junction kept 7 bases outside the gene matches. The CDR3 region has the DNA TGTGCCAGCAGCCGTGGGACTAGCGGGAGTTGGGAGACCCAGTACTTC. This sequence encodes CASSRGTSGSWETQYF.

This clonotype was counted only a few times. The CDR3 region is CASSLAGTRIYNEQFF. The CDR3 bases are TGTGCCAGCAGCTTGGCCGGGACTAGGATCTACAATGAGCAGTTCTTC. The rearrangement joins TRBV5-6 to TRBJ2-1; the match to TRBD2 covers 8 bases. This CDR3 is built from 16 residues. J gave up 3 bases and V 0 bases, and 5 bases lay outside the gene matches. The V gene's germline CDR1 is SGHDT and CDR2 YYEEEE.

V and J are TRBV6-5 and TRBJ2-5; D remains unclear. This CDR3 has 14 amino acids. Germline V gene data show CDR1 as MNHEY and CDR2 as SVGAGI. V dropped 4 bases and J dropped 0 bases, with 9 bases sitting between them. CDR3 in DNA: TGTGCCAGCAGTTTCACGGTGGACCAAGAGACCCAGTACTTC. Encoded protein: CASSFTVDQETQYF.

This clonotype has only a few counts. The gene calls are TRBV6-1 and TRBJ2-7; 8 bases agree with TRBD1. Germline values: CDR1 MNHNS, CDR2 SASEGT. V lost 5 bases, J lost 1 base, and 4 bases stayed unmatched. This CDR3 comprises 14 residues. CDR3 sequence reads: CASSPQGVSYEQYF. Here the CDR3 DNA reads TGTGCCAGCAGTCCACAGGGGGTATCCTACGAGCAGTACTTC.

This clonotype was seen a few times. The V call is TRBV4-2, the J call TRBJ2-7, with 7 bases that match TRBD2. The CDR3 spans 16 residues. V lost 4 bases, J lost 0 bases, and 9 bases stayed unmatched. Germline V gene data show CDR1 as LGHNA and CDR2 as YNFKEQ. The DNA of the CDR3 is TGTGCCAGCAGCCGATCCGCCGGGGGGAGCTCCTACGAGCAGTACTTC. Translated: CASSRSAGGSSYEQYF.

This clonotype was observed a few times. The CDR3 sequence is CASKGLAGTGANVLTF. In nucleotides, the CDR3 is TGTGCCAGTAAGGGACTAGCGGGAACTGGGGCCAACGTCCTGACTTTC. The chain has TRBV27 and TRBJ2-6; 13 bases line up with TRBD2. V trimming: 9 bases; J trimming: 2 bases; junction bases outside the gene matches: 4. Germline V gene lookup returns CDR1 MNHEY and CDR2 SMNVEV (reference sequence). The CDR3 spans 16 residues.

The rearrangement links TRBV5-1 to TRBJ1-6; 9 nucleotides match TRBD1. Germline V gene sequence: CDR1 SGHRS, CDR2 YFSETQ. With V trimmed by 4 bases and J by 6 bases, 14 bases remained unmatched. The CDR3 totals 18 residues. The DNA of the CDR3 is TGCGCCAGCAGCCCCGGAAGTCTTTGGACAGGGGCTAATTCACCCCTCCACTTT. Translating gives CASSPGSLWTGANSPLHF.

The rearrangement links TRBV20-1 to TRBJ2-1, with a possible D match to TRBD2 (5 bases). Trimming took 3 bases from V and 1 from J, leaving 7 bases between them. The germline CDR1 and CDR2 sequences are DFQATT and SNEGSKA (reference sequence). CDR3 size: 13 residues. The chain's CDR3 is CSASGVSYNEQFF. The CDR3 DNA sequence: TGCAGTGCTAGCGGGGTATCCTACAATGAGCAGTTCTTC.

The sample holds a few counts of this clonotype. The chain carries TRBV11-1 and TRBJ2-1; weak D call: TRBD1 (6 bases). V was cut by 4 bases and J by 0 bases, with 22 bases left in between. The CDR3 spans 19 residues. Germline loops: CDR1 SGHAT, CDR2 FQDESV (reference sequence). The CDR3, as DNA: TGTGCCAGCAGCTCTATGGGACAAGGAGCCTTAGACTCCTACAATGAGCAGTTCTTC. It translates to CASSSMGQGALDSYNEQFF.

The rearrangement links TRBV7-2 to TRBJ2-3; D remains unclear. Deletions cut 2 bases from V and 0 bases from J, with 9 bases between. The CDR3 runs 15 residues. CDR1 SGHTA and CDR2 FQGNSA come from the germline V gene. CDR3 DNA: TGTGCCAGCAGCTTATATGGCAGAAGCACAGATACGCAGTATTTT. Residues: CASSLYGRSTDTQYF.

This clonotype was found a few times. V and J are TRBV28 and TRBJ2-7; perhaps TRBD1 as D (5 bases). Trimming removed 5 bases from V and 3 bases from J, with 17 bases in between. Germline V CDR1 and CDR2: MDHEN, SYDVKM. This CDR3 is 15 amino acids long. The CDR3 loop is CASSLGLGQVYEQYF. CDR3 nucleotide sequence: TGTGCCAGCAGTCTAGGCTTGGGGCAGGTCTACGAGCAGTACTTC.

V gene TRBV18 combines with J gene TRBJ1-3; the D is unclear. The length of the CDR3 is 16 residues. Per germline, CDR1 KGHSH and CDR2 LQKENI. Deletions cut 3 bases from V and 4 bases from J, with 16 bases between. The CDR3 protein is CASSPQGQYGGNTIYF. As DNA, the CDR3 is TGTGCCAGCTCACCCCAAGGGCAGTACGGAGGAAACACCATATATTTT.

The genes are TRBV7-2 and TRBJ2-5; TRBD2 matches at 8 bases. Germline V gene sequence: CDR1 SGHTA, CDR2 FQGNSA. J was trimmed by 2 bases and V by 1 base; bases with no gene match: 9. There are 17 residues in the CDR3. This CDR3 is CASSLGVPAGAQETQYF. The CDR3 DNA is TGTGCCAGCAGCTTAGGAGTGCCAGCGGGGGCTCAAGAGACCCAGTACTTC.

J is TRBJ2-7 and V is TRBV20-1; the D call may be TRBD1 or TRBD2 (5 bases each). The CDR3 spans 12 residues. Germline lookup yields CDR1 DFQATT and CDR2 SNEGSKA (reference sequence). The ends were cut back, 3 bases at V and 4 bases at J, with 10 bases in the middle. As DNA, the CDR3 is TGCAGTGCTAGGGCGAGGGGTTACGAGCAGTACTTC. As protein: CSARARGYEQYF.

This clonotype was counted between two and nine times. V is TRBV7-9 and J is TRBJ1-4; perhaps TRBD1 as D (6 bases). The V gene's germline CDR1 is SEHNR and CDR2 FQNEAQ (reference sequence). The CDR3 has 13 amino acids. Deletions cut 4 bases from V and 6 bases from J, with 9 bases between. In DNA, the CDR3 is TGTGCCAGCAGCTACAGGGTTGATGAAAAACTGTTTTTT. Translation: CASSYRVDEKLFF.

This chain connects TRBV15 to TRBJ2-2; tentatively, D is TRBD2 (5 bases). Trimming left V 1 base short and J 6 bases short, with 15 bases between. This CDR3 spans 16 amino acids. From germline, CDR1 is LNHNV and CDR2 YYDKDF (reference sequence). The CDR3 loop reads CATSRGAGLVPGELFF. The CDR3, as DNA: TGTGCCACCAGCAGAGGGGCGGGTCTGGTTCCCGGGGAGCTGTTTTTT. Based on the CDR3 plus reference TRBV15 and TRBJ2-2, the full variable domain is DAMVIQNPRYQVTQFGKPVTLSCSQTLNHNVMYWYQQKSSQAPKLLFHYYDKDFNNEADTPDNFQSRRPNTSFCFLDIRSPGLGDTAMYLCATSRGAGLVPGELFFGEGSRLTVL.

V is TRBV21-1 and J is TRBJ2-3; no DNA check was done on the table's D call, TRBD1. TRBV21-1 represents a pseudogene. The CDR3 has 17 amino acids. In DNA form, the CDR3 reads TGTGCCAGCAGCCCCCATCCGGGACAGGGGAGCACAGATACGCAGTATTTT. Amino acid sequence: CASSPHPGQGSTDTQYF.

This clonotype was counted a few times. V gene TRBV6-2 or TRBV6-3 combines with J gene TRBJ2-4, with 12 positions matching TRBD1. The V and J ends lost 6 bases and 6 bases, in that order; junction bases with no gene match: 6. Per germline, CDR1 MNHEY and CDR2 SVGEGT. This CDR3 has 15 residues. The CDR3 nucleotides read TGTGCCAGCAGGGAAGCGGGACAGGGGGCAAACATTCAGTACTTC. Translating it yields CASREAGQGANIQYF.